This entry lists 21 T cell receptor beta chains sequenced from one sample in a study of T cells in Graves' hyperthyroidism and ophthalmopathy. The investigators amplified TCR beta CDR3 regions from RNA transcripts. The study used the HTBI primer set for a first-round RT-PCR of the TCR CDR3. TCRdb used MiXCR to reprocess the multiplex PCR reads, holding one entry per CDR3 protein. The data hold hundreds of thousands of distinct CDR3 sequences, with 12% to 15% observed a single time. Sequenced: blood. The origin of the receptors is a young woman with Graves' hyperthyroidism.

Only a few counts were recorded for this clonotype. The chain links TRBV19 to TRBJ1-1; 9 bases line up with TRBD1. The CDR3 has 14 amino acids. The germline CDR1 and CDR2 sequences are LNHDA and SQIVND (reference sequence). V lost 6 bases and J lost 5; bases outside the gene matches: 7. DNA of the CDR3: TGTGCCAGTAGACTACAGGGGGCGAGTACTGAAGCTTTCTTT. The encoded protein is CASRLQGASTEAFF.

This clonotype has a count of ten or more. The rearrangement uses TRBV28 and TRBJ2-7, with D maybe TRBD1 (6 bases). Looked up from germline, CDR1 is MDHEN and CDR2 is SYDVKM. This CDR3 spans 14 amino acids. The V and J ends lost 5 bases and 4 bases respectively, with 15 bases between them. CDR3 coding DNA: TGTGCCAGCAGTCCCTCAGGGGTCACTTACGAGCAGTACTTC. This encodes CASSPSGVTYEQYF. The full variable domain, completed using reference TRBV28 and TRBJ2-7, is DVKVTQSSRYLVKRTGEKVFLECVQDMDHENMFWYRQDPGLGLRLIYFSYDVKMKEKGDIPEGYSVSREKKERFSLILESASTNQTSMYLCASSPSGVTYEQYFGPGTRLTVT.

This clonotype was recorded a few times. The chain couples TRBV6-1 to TRBJ2-1; D not certain. Germline V gene data show CDR1 as MNHNS and CDR2 as SASEGT. This CDR3 region has 14 residues. V was trimmed by 6 bases and J by 8 bases, leaving 17 bases between them. CDR3 DNA sequence: TGTGCCAGCAGATTAACGGGCCAGATGGATGAGCAGTTCTTC. It codes for CASRLTGQMDEQFF.

The V call is TRBV4-1, the J call TRBJ2-1, with D maybe TRBD2 (6 bases). The V gene lost 0 bases and the J gene lost 6 bases, with 21 bases spanning the gap. Per germline, CDR1 MGHRA and CDR2 YSYEKL. The CDR3 has 18 residues. The CDR3 region is CASSQDWRGSSVANEQFF. The DNA of the CDR3 is TGCGCCAGCAGCCAAGATTGGAGGGGTTCGTCCGTTGCCAATGAGCAGTTCTTC.

This rearrangement joins TRBV18 to TRBJ2-2; 10 nucleotides match TRBD2. Germline V gene sequence: CDR1 KGHSH, CDR2 LQKENI. There are 18 residues in the CDR3. Trimming took 2 bases from V and 1 from J; bases not matched to a gene: 7. The CDR3 loop is CASSPMIAGGRNTGELFF. The CDR3 coding sequence is TGTGCCAGCTCACCAATGATAGCGGGAGGCCGGAACACCGGGGAGCTGTTTTTT.

The chain recombines TRBV29-1 with TRBJ1-1; D gene ambiguous. The CDR3 totals 11 residues. Germline V gene sequence: CDR1 SQVTM, CDR2 ANQGSEA. V dropped 6 bases and J dropped 4 bases, with 9 bases sitting between them. The CDR3: CSVHRGTEAFF. CDR3 DNA: TGCAGCGTCCATCGAGGCACTGAAGCTTTCTTT.

The CDR3, as DNA: TGTGCCAGCAGCCCCTCGAGTGGTCAATCAGATACGCAGTATTTT. Its protein is CASSPSSGQSDTQYF. V gene TRBV13 combines with J gene TRBJ2-3; D not certain. The ends were cut back, 5 bases at V and 4 bases at J, with 16 bases in the middle. Germline V lookup: CDR1 PRHDT, CDR2 FYEKMQ (reference sequence). The CDR3 is made up of 15 amino acids.

Remarks on this clonotype: As the CDR3 is not closed by the conserved phenylalanine or tryptophan, this likely results from a read error. V is TRBV29-1 and J is TRBJ2-1; TRBD2 aligns across 8 bases. Germline V lookup: CDR1 SQVTM, CDR2 ANQGSEA. This CDR3 spans 16 amino acids. V gave up 5 bases and J gave up 1 base; unmatched junction bases: 10. CDR3 sequence reads: CSVRRVAGNSYNEQFS. CDR3 nucleotides: TGCAGCGTTCGTAGGGTAGCGGGAAATTCCTACAATGAGCAGTTCTCC.

The table lists this clonotype with many counts. The chain recombines TRBV28 with TRBJ2-3, with a weak D call TRBD1 (5 bases). Trimming took 3 bases from V and 3 from J, leaving 16 bases between them. CDR3 length: 16 residues. CDR1 and CDR2 from the germline V gene are MDHEN and SYDVKM. This CDR3 reads CASSLRGHSPTDTQYF. In DNA form, the CDR3 reads TGTGCCAGCAGTTTGCGAGGACACTCCCCGACAGATACGCAGTATTTT.

This clonotype has a count of ten or more. The chain links TRBV6-6 to TRBJ1-2; D ambiguous. The V and J ends lost 2 bases and 4 bases respectively, with 29 bases between them. Germline V gene data show CDR1 as MNHNY and CDR2 as SVGAGI (reference sequence). The CDR3 is 20 residues long. CDR3 in amino acids: CASSYKAGGGNDYLVYGYTF. The CDR3 region has the DNA TGTGCCAGCAGTTACAAGGCCGGTGGAGGGAATGATTATCTAGTCTATGGCTACACCTTC.

The chain recombines TRBV19 with TRBJ1-5; D perhaps matches TRBD1 (5 bases). This CDR3 has 14 residues. The germline CDR1 and CDR2 sequences are LNHDA and SQIVND (reference sequence). V lost 8 bases, J lost 2 bases, and 13 bases lay in between. In DNA form, the CDR3 reads TGTGCCAGTGAATGGGAGGGGCGCAATCAGCCCCAGCATTTT. The encoded protein is CASEWEGRNQPQHF.

This chain joins TRBV19 and TRBJ2-2; 12 bases are a match to TRBD1. V was pared by 4 bases and J by 12 bases, with 12 bases of the junction left unmatched. The CDR3 covers 16 residues. The germline V gene encodes CDR1 LNHDA and CDR2 SQIVND (reference sequence). DNA of the CDR3: TGTGCCAGTAGTAGCCCCCCCGGGGACAGGGGGCTACAGCTGTTTTTT. Translated: CASSSPPGDRGLQLFF.

This clonotype has just a few counts. The chain has TRBV7-9 and TRBJ2-1; D is unresolved. Per germline, CDR1 SEHNR and CDR2 FQNEAQ (reference sequence). The CDR3 runs 17 residues. The V gene lost 5 bases and the J gene lost 5 bases, with 22 bases spanning the gap. The CDR3 here is CASSPLLGLKGDNEQFF. The CDR3 DNA is TGTGCCAGCAGCCCCCTCCTTGGGCTGAAGGGCGACAATGAGCAGTTCTTC.

The rearrangement uses TRBV20-1 and TRBJ1-6, with TRBD1 matching 8 bases. The CDR3 spans 12 residues. The trim removed 6 bases at V and 6 bases at J, leaving 1 base unmatched. Looked up from germline, CDR1 is DFQATT and CDR2 is SNEGSKA (reference sequence). The CDR3 DNA reads as TGCAGTGCCGGACAGGGTAATTCACCCCTCCACTTT. Its translation: CSAGQGNSPLHF.

Only a few counts were recorded for this clonotype. The chain is built from TRBV27 and TRBJ1-3; D may be TRBD1 (6 bases). Trimming left V 2 bases short and J 0 bases short, with 8 bases between. Germline V gene sequence: CDR1 MNHEY, CDR2 SMNVEV (reference sequence). The CDR3 length is 15 residues. CDR3 coding DNA: TGTGCCAGCAGTTTAAAGGGGGACTCTGGAAACACCATATATTTT. Protein: CASSLKGDSGNTIYF.

The chain is built from TRBV6-1 and TRBJ1-2; weak D call: TRBD1 (5 bases). Germline assignment: CDR1 MNHNS and CDR2 SASEGT. The length of the CDR3 is 11 residues. The V and J ends lost 8 bases and 10 bases respectively, with 14 bases between them. This CDR3 reads CASGPGSLYTF. DNA for the CDR3: TGTGCCAGCGGCCCAGGGTCCCTCTACACCTTC.

This clonotype was seen a few times. V is TRBV5-1 and J is TRBJ1-4; TRBD1 agrees at 10 bases. Germline CDR1 reads SGHRS; CDR2 reads YFSETQ. This CDR3 spans 16 amino acids. Trimming took 3 bases from V and 4 from J; bases not matched to a gene: 6. In nucleotides, the CDR3 is TGCGCCAGCAGCTACAGACAGGGGGCTTTTAATGAAAAACTGTTTTTT. Its translation is CASSYRQGAFNEKLFF.

This clonotype showed up many times. V and J are TRBV7-9 and TRBJ2-7; possible D gene TRBD1, 5 bases. Per the germline V gene, CDR1 is SEHNR and CDR2 is FQNEAQ (reference sequence). The ends were cut back, 4 bases at V and 5 bases at J, with 12 bases in the middle. The CDR3 contains 13 residues. The CDR3 sequence: CASSWAQENEQYF. DNA for the CDR3: TGTGCCAGCAGCTGGGCACAGGAAAACGAGCAGTACTTC.

The V call is TRBV28, the J call TRBJ1-2; 8 bases map to TRBD1. The J segment lost 4 bases and the V segment lost 4 bases, leaving 5 bases of the junction unmatched. This CDR3 region has 14 residues. Looked up from germline, CDR1 is MDHEN and CDR2 is SYDVKM. Written as DNA, the CDR3 is TGTGCCAGCAGTTCCTCCGGGACAGGCTATGGCTACACCTTC. This gives the protein CASSSSGTGYGYTF.

This clonotype was seen repeatedly, ten times or more. The V gene is TRBV3-1, the J gene TRBJ1-1; tentatively, D is TRBD1 (6 bases). CDR3 length: 13 residues. Between the trimmed V and J ends, which lost 2 bases and 11 bases, there was a span of 15 bases. The germline CDR1 and CDR2 sequences are LGHDT and YNNKEL (reference sequence). As DNA, the CDR3 is TGTGCCAGCAGCCAACCCCTCGGGGGGCCGGCTTTCTTT. It translates to CASSQPLGGPAFF.

The rearrangement uses TRBV29-1 and TRBJ2-7; tentative D call: TRBD2 (7 bases). The length of the CDR3 is 13 residues. The germline V and J ends were trimmed by 4 bases and 7 bases, with 17 bases remaining between them. CDR1 SQVTM and CDR2 ANQGSEA come from the germline V gene. DNA for the CDR3: TGCAGCGTTGCCCCCTGGGGAGGGGGAGAGCAGTACTTC. It translates to CSVAPWGGGEQYF.